This entry concerns a single T cell receptor beta chain. Individuals aged about 18 to 89 years were recruited from 24 US areas. Which cohort a participant joined came from the clinical history participants gave. V dropped 4 bases and J dropped 1; count of bases not matched to a gene: 4. There are 14 residues in the CDR3. Germline assignment: CDR1 SGHDT and CDR2 YYEEEE. The data originate from a study of blood T cell repertoires in COVID-19. For the study at large: T cells, B-cell-depleted T cells, or PBMCs provided the cDNA or gDNA that served as material.

Profiled with immunoSEQ multiplex PCR; TCRdb holds only in-frame clones, not every one. The sample yields fewer than 250,000 clones, 85% to 90% seen once. The V and J genes are TRBV5-6 and TRBJ1-2; 7 nucleotides line up with TRBD1. Source material: PBMCs or T cells enriched from blood (not recorded which). The origin of this receptor is a man aged 50-59 years who had been exposed to COVID-19. This chain's CDR3 is CASSRTGVNYGYTF. The CDR3 nucleotides read TGTGCCAGCAGCCGTACAGGGGTTAACTATGGCTACACCTTC.